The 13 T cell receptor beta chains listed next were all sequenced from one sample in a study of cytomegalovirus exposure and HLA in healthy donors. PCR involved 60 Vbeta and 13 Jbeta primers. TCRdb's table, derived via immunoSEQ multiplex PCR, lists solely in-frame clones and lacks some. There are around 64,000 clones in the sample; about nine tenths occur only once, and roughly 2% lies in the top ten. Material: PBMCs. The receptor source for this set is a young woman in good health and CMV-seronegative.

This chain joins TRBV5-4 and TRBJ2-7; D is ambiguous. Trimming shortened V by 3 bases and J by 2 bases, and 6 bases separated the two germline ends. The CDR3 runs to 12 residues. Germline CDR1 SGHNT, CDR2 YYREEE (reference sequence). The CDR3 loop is CASSSNPYEQYF. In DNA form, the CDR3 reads TGTGCCAGCAGCTCTAACCCCTACGAGCAGTACTTC.

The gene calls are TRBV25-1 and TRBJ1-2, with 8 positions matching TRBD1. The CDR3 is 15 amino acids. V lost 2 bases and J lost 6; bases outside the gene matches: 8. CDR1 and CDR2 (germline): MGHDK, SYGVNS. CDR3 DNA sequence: TGTGCCAGCAGTGAAAGCCCCGCGACAGGGGATGGCTACACCTTC. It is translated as CASSESPATGDGYTF.

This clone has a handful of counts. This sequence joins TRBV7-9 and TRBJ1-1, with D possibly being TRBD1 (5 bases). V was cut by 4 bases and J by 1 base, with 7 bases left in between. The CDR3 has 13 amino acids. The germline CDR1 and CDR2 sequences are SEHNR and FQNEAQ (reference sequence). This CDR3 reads CASSYGGNTEAFF. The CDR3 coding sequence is TGTGCCAGCAGCTACGGGGGGAACACTGAAGCTTTCTTT.

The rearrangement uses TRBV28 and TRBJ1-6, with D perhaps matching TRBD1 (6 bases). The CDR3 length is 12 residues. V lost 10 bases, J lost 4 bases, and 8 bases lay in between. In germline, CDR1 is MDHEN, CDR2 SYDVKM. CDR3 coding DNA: TGTGCCACCACAGGGTATAATTCACCCCTCCACTTT. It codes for CATTGYNSPLHF. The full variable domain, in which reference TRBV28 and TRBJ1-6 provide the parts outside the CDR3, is DVKVTQSSRYLVKRTGEKVFLECVQDMDHENMFWYRQDPGLGLRLIYFSYDVKMKEKGDIPEGYSVSREKKERFSLILESASTNQTSMYLCATTGYNSPLHFGNGTRLTVT.

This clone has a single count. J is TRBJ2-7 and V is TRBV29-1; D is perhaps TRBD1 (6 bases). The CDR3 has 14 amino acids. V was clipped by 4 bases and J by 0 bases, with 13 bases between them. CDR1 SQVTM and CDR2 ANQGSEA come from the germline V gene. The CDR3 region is CSVAQGYLSYEQYF. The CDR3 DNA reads TGCAGCGTTGCACAGGGATACCTCTCCTACGAGCAGTACTTC.

The CDR3, as DNA: TGTGCCAGCAGCCCCCCTGGGAGGGACGCCGGGGAGCTGTTTTTT. It specifies CASSPPGRDAGELFF. The chain uses TRBV7-2 and TRBJ2-2; 7 nucleotides match TRBD2. CDR1 and CDR2 from the germline V gene are SGHTA and FQGNSA. The CDR3 totals 15 residues. V gave up 5 bases and J gave up 6 bases; unmatched junction bases: 9. The variable domain in full, with the rest retrieved from reference TRBV7-2 and TRBJ2-2, is GAGVSQSPSNKVTEKGKDVELRCDPISGHTALYWYRQSLGQGLEFLIYFQGNSAPDKSGLPSDRFSAERTGGSVSTLTIQRTQQEDSAVYLCASSPPGRDAGELFFGEGSRLTVL.

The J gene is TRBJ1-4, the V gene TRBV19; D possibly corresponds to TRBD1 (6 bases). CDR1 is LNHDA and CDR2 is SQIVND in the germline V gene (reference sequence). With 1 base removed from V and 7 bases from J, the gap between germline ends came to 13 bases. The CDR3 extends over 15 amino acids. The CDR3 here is CASSIGTGLVEKLFF. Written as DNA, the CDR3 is TGTGCCAGTAGTATAGGTACAGGGCTCGTTGAAAAACTGTTTTTT.

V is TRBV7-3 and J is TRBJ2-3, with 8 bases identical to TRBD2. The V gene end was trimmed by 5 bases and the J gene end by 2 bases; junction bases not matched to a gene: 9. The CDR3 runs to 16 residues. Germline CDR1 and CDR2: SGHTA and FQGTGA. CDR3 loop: CASSPELAGPTDTQYF. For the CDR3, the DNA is TGTGCCAGCAGCCCTGAATTAGCGGGACCCACAGATACGCAGTATTTT.

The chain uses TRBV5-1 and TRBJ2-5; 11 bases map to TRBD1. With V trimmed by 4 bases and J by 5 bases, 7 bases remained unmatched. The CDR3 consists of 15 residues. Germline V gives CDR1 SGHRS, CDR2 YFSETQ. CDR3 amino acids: CASSEVDRGRETQYF. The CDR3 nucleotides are TGCGCCAGCAGCGAAGTGGACAGGGGGCGCGAGACCCAGTACTTC. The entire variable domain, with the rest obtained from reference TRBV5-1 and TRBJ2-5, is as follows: KAGVTQTPRYLIKTRGQQVTLSCSPISGHRSVSWYQQTPGQGLQFLFEYFSETQRNKGNFPGRFSGRQFSNSRSEMNVSTLELGDSALYLCASSEVDRGRETQYFGPGTRLLVL.

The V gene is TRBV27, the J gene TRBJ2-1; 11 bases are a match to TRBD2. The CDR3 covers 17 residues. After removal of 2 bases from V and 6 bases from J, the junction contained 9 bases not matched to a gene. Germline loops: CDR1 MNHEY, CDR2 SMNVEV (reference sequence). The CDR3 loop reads CASSLGRLAGPFNEQFF. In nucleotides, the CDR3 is TGTGCCAGCAGTTTAGGCCGACTAGCGGGACCCTTCAATGAGCAGTTCTTC.

The CDR3 DNA reads as TGTGCCAGCAGTTCTAACCGGGATACGCAGTATTTT. It specifies CASSSNRDTQYF. The rearrangement links TRBV28 to TRBJ2-3; D is uncertain. Germline CDR1 reads MDHEN; CDR2 reads SYDVKM. The CDR3 totals 12 residues. The ends were cut back, 4 bases at V and 6 bases at J, with 8 bases in the middle.

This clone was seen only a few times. CDR3 region: CASNAGYGYTF. CDR3 nucleotides: TGTGCCAGCAATGCAGGATATGGCTACACCTTC. J is TRBJ1-2 and V is TRBV6-1; D is ambiguous. The CDR3 loop spans 11 amino acids. Deletions cut 7 bases from V and 5 bases from J, with 8 bases between. CDR1 is MNHNS, CDR2 SASEGT, per germline.

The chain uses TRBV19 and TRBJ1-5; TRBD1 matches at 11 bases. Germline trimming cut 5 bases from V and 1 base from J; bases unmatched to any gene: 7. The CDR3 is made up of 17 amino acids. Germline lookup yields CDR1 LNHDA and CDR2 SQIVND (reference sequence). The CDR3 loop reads CASSPRDRGRSNQPQHF. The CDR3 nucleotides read TGTGCCAGTAGTCCTCGGGACAGGGGGAGGAGCAATCAGCCCCAGCATTTT. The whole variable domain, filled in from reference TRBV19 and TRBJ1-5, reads DGGITQSPKYLFRKEGQNVTLSCEQNLNHDAMYWYRQDPGQGLRLIYYSQIVNDFQKGDIAEGYSVSREKKESFPLTVTSAQKNPTAFYLCASSPRDRGRSNQPQHFGDGTRLSIL.